A selection of T cell receptor beta chains follows, all from one sample in a study of T cell changes during pregnancy in multiple sclerosis. Measured with immunoSEQ multiplex PCR; TCRdb has only the in-frame clones, and not every one. The repertoire holds tens of thousands of clones, with about nine tenths as singletons. The starting material was CD4+ T cells from peripheral blood mononuclear cells, obtained after pregnancy. Source of these receptors: a female donor with multiple sclerosis, enrolled in a pregnancy study. Both conserved end residues are part of each CDR3.

V gene	CDR3 length	J gene	CDR3 protein
TRBV19	17	TRBJ2-1	CASSTSPGTSGSYEQFF
TRBV7-2	13	TRBJ1-3	CASSPDRRDTIYF
TRBV11-2	16	TRBJ2-1	CASSLEAGGPRNEQFF
TRBV5-4	13	TRBJ1-1	CASSLGGRDEAFF
TRBV7-6	16	TRBJ2-5	CASSLEGGLARETQYF
TRBV27	15	TRBJ2-1	CASSFGPGGGNEQFF
TRBV9	15	TRBJ2-7	CASSATAGGPNEQYF
TRBV28	14	TRBJ1-2	CASSLGPPNYGYTF
TRBV29-1	11	TRBJ2-5	CSTQGWETQYF
TRBV28	15	TRBJ2-7	CASSLGTSGGYEQYF
TRBV6-1	17	TRBJ2-7	CASSGGLAGATAHEQYF
TRBV19	16	TRBJ2-5	CASSAGQGAFLETQYF
TRBV30	11	TRBJ2-1	CAWGPGNEQFF
TRBV28	16	TRBJ2-2	CASSFGLAGVAGELFF
TRBV21-1	17	TRBJ2-3	CASSKAGTSGSVNTQYF
TRBV28	12	TRBJ1-2	CASKESKRGYTF
TRBV29-1	15	TRBJ2-1	CSVEDRQGLNNEQFF
TRBV4-1	15	TRBJ1-4	CASSVRQALNEKLFF
TRBV30	14	TRBJ1-1	CAWSVGGGVTEAFF
TRBV11-2	14	TRBJ2-7	CASSLGRQSYEQYF
TRBV5-1	14	TRBJ1-1	CASSLGGLNTEAFF
TRBV9	14	TRBJ2-7	CASSLGTSGYEQYF
TRBV6-6	13	TRBJ1-1	CASSPPGDTEAFF
TRBV4-2	13	NA	CASSQIAGYEQYF
TRBV2	14	TRBJ1-4	CASSEEPVNEKLFF
TRBV5-1	17	TRBJ1-1	CASSLRAGGLMNTEAFF
TRBV6-6	15	TRBJ2-7	CASSSRQGIPYEQYF
TRBV5-4	15	TRBJ2-2	CASTETGPNTGELFF
TRBV28	15	TRBJ2-1	CASSPLQGAYNEQFF
TRBV14	17	TRBJ1-4	CASSQRTGATTNEKLFF
TRBV28	15	TRBJ2-5	CASSPRTSGQETQYF
TRBV19	18	TRBJ2-7	CASSIYASGGQKTYEQYF
TRBV7-9	16	TRBJ2-1	CASSPLGLAGANEQFF
TRBV7-2	12	TRBJ1-4	CASSHRGEKLFF
TRBV7-9	14	TRBJ2-1	CASSLGGSNNEQFF
TRBV7-4	19	TRBJ2-3	CASSSRWGPEREPPDTQYF
TRBV2	12	TRBJ2-7	CASSESSYEQYF
TRBV7-9	16	TRBJ1-2	CASSKTWDRGGDGYTF
TRBV5-4	13	TRBJ1-2	CASSSRTRYGYTF
TRBV7-9	14	TRBJ1-1	CASSLALNKRDAFF
TRBV27	15	TRBJ2-6	CASTPRTSGANVLTF
TRBV9	13	TRBJ2-2	CASSIRNTGELFF
TRBV6-4	19	TRBJ2-7	CATFLTGTSGRALWEEQYF
TRBV7-6	16	TRBJ2-1	CASSRLSGRGGNEQFF
TRBV7-9	14	TRBJ2-2	CASSRRANTGELFF
TRBV18	16	TRBJ1-2	CASSPMKPDTNYGYTF
TRBV10-3	16	TRBJ2-1	CAISSYDKSSYNEQFF
TRBV7-3	13	TRBJ2-5	CASSPAGRETQYF
TRBV13	15	TRBJ2-2	CASSQRTVNTGELFF
TRBV5-1	15	TRBJ2-7	CASRAREGPAYEQYF
TRBV7-2	12	TRBJ2-5	CASSEVGETQYF
TRBV20-1	11	TRBJ1-2	CSAMTGYGYTF
TRBV28	19	TRBJ1-3	CASSLFLRGAGSSGNTIYF
TRBV4-2	16	TRBJ2-1	CASRQTHRGPANEQFF
TRBV19	15	TRBJ1-5	CASNQGAVSNQPQHF
TRBV5-1	16	TRBJ2-3	CASSLALGRATDTQYF